This T cell receptor beta chain was recorded in a study of CD8+CD57+ T cells in acquired aplastic anemia. As for the study in general: Each DNA sample taken from sorted CD4+ and CD8+ cells came to around 2.9 ug on average.

Those patients picked for sequencing had displayed CD8+CD57+ cell expansion on flow cytometry. Patients were untreated when blood was sampled. The study, taken as a whole, reports: Patients and controls had CD8+ Simpson's diversity values that were not significantly distinct.

The template used for profiling TCR beta VDJ and CDR3 was genomic DNA. TCRdb processed the reads anew with MiXCR; each CDR3 protein has one entry. The sample lists 270,000 or so distinct CDR3 sequences; approximately 79% were seen once. This clonotype turned up a few times. Its antigen is not identified. Trimming at V came to 7 bases and at J to 9 bases, leaving 7 bases not matched to a gene. The CDR3 covers 14 residues. CDR1 is SNHLY, CDR2 FYNNEI, per germline. The specimen was sorted CD4+, CD8+, or CD8+CD57+ T cells (not recorded which) from PBMCs. The chain couples TRBV2 to TRBJ1-6, with 9 nucleotides matching TRBD1. The TCR originated in a human donor with aplastic anemia. The CDR3: CASTKQGARSPLHF. CDR3 nucleotide sequence: TGTGCCAGCACTAAACAGGGGGCACGTTCACCCCTCCACTTT.